This TCR beta chain was sequenced in a study of T cell changes during pregnancy in multiple sclerosis. Profiled with immunoSEQ multiplex PCR; TCRdb holds only in-frame clones, not every one. The table includes 25,000 to 35,000 clones, roughly 89% detected once. Per germline, CDR1 SEHNR and CDR2 FQNEAQ (reference sequence). Germline trimming cut 5 bases from V and 6 bases from J; bases unmatched to any gene: 4. The CDR3 has 13 amino acids. The input for sequencing was CD8+ T cells from peripheral blood mononuclear cells, taken in the second trimester of pregnancy. The gene calls are TRBV7-9 and TRBJ2-3; TRBD2 agrees at 8 bases. The sequence derives from a female donor with multiple sclerosis, enrolled in a pregnancy study. This chain's CDR3 is CASSTRGGDTQYF. As DNA, the CDR3 is TGTGCCAGCAGCACCCGGGGGGGGGATACGCAGTATTTT.